This entry describes one T cell receptor beta chain. Its cognate antigen is unknown. The sample is drawn from a study of cytomegalovirus exposure and HLA in healthy donors. Study-wide findings and caveats: Segments of the TCR beta V type were, in most cases, productive about 87% or about 30% of the time in an earlier analysis. TCR beta chain V- and J-gene trimming was linked, in a later analysis, to a missense variant in DCLRE1C. An observed cluster of highly shared sequence variants was recorded as a likely sequencing artifact.

This CDR3 region has 14 residues. Germline V gene sequence: CDR1 MNHEY, CDR2 SVGAGI. The junction had 3 bases not matched to a gene; V was cut back by 4 bases and J by 2 bases. Use of 60 Vbeta and 13 Jbeta primers characterized the PCR. This table comes from immunoSEQ multiplex PCR, and its TCRdb copy is limited to in-frame clones, with some not included. The top ten hold around 1.5% of the sample, which has roughly 150,000 clones, 82% seen once. The source material was PBMCs. V and J are TRBV6-5 and TRBJ2-7, with 9 bases fitting TRBD1. This sequence originates from a girl between 10 and 17 years old in good health and CMV-seropositive. CDR3 sequence reads: CASSLQGATYEQYF. In DNA, the CDR3 is TGTGCCAGCAGTTTACAGGGGGCTACCTACGAGCAGTACTTC.